Below are 10 T cell receptor beta chains sequenced from a single sample in a study of T cell repertoires in cytomegalovirus infection. Each CDR3 protein gets one entry after TCRdb re-called the reads with MiXCR. The sample comprises more than 400,000 distinct CDR3 sequences, 26% of which are singletons, and around 14% rests with the top ten. Sequenced input: PBMCs. The origin of the receptors is a human donor in good health (CMV status not recorded). Some clones in this sample may be carry-over from other donors' samples.

The chain has TRBV5-4 and TRBJ1-1; D unclear. Trimming cost V 4 bases and J 3 bases, with 13 bases left between them. CDR1 is SGHNT, CDR2 YYREEE, per germline (reference sequence). This CDR3 comprises 14 residues. CDR3 nucleotide sequence: TGTGCCAGCAGCAGGATCTACAGCTACACTGAAGCTTTCTTT. Its protein product is CASSRIYSYTEAFF.

CDR3 DNA: TGTGCCAGCAGTTTAGGCGGGGGCCCTTACTACGAGCAGTACTTC. Its protein is CASSLGGGPYYEQYF. J is TRBJ2-7 and V is TRBV28; a weak D match, TRBD2 (7 bases). The CDR3 runs 15 residues. Germline CDR1 is MDHEN and CDR2 is SYDVKM. The V gene lost 2 bases and the J gene lost 3 bases, with 14 bases spanning the gap. The full variable domain, rest sourced from reference TRBV28 and TRBJ2-7, is DVKVTQSSRYLVKRTGEKVFLECVQDMDHENMFWYRQDPGLGLRLIYFSYDVKMKEKGDIPEGYSVSREKKERFSLILESASTNQTSMYLCASSLGGGPYYEQYFGPGTRLTVT.

V and J are TRBV19 and TRBJ2-2, with D possibly being TRBD1 (6 bases). The CDR3 spans 17 residues. In germline, CDR1 is LNHDA, CDR2 SQIVND (reference sequence). Between the trimmed V and J ends, which lost 1 base and 3 bases, there was a span of 15 bases. DNA for the CDR3: TGTGCCAGTAGTATAGTCTCAGGGGTGGGGCACACCGGGGAGCTGTTTTTT. This sequence encodes CASSIVSGVGHTGELFF.

J is TRBJ2-1 and V is TRBV19, with 7 bases fitting TRBD2. Germline V gives CDR1 LNHDA, CDR2 SQIVND (reference sequence). V lost 4 bases to trimming and J lost 10 bases; unmatched junction nucleotides: 4. There are 12 residues in the CDR3. Here the CDR3 reads CASSTLLAEQFF. The CDR3 region has the DNA TGTGCCAGTAGTACCCTACTAGCGGAGCAGTTCTTC.

In regard to this clonotype: At one boundary the junction diverges from the germline segment, which might be a read error. The V call is TRBV7-9, the J call TRBJ2-4, with 9 positions matching TRBD1. This CDR3 comprises 13 residues. Germline V gene lookup returns CDR1 SEHNR and CDR2 FQNEAQ (reference sequence). The CDR3 is CASSPHGTGLRHF. In nucleotides, the CDR3 is TGTGCCAGCAGCCCACATGGGACAGGGCTTCGGCACTTC.

This chain joins TRBV20-1 and TRBJ2-1; D is perhaps TRBD1 (6 bases). Trimming removed 3 bases at V and 7 bases at J, with 13 bases between. The CDR3 contains 13 residues. CDR1 is DFQATT and CDR2 is SNEGSKA in the germline V gene (reference sequence). The CDR3 is CSASPERGNEQFF. In nucleotides, the CDR3 is TGCAGTGCTAGTCCGGAGAGGGGGAATGAGCAGTTCTTC.

This clonotype was found a few times. The chain couples TRBV4-1 to TRBJ2-3; D unclear. Germline CDR1 is MGHRA and CDR2 is YSYEKL. Trimming took off 1 base at V and 0 bases at J, with 14 bases between the two ends. This CDR3 region has 17 residues. The CDR3 DNA reads TGCGCCAGCAGCCAAGGAACAGTTTCCTCTAGCACAGATACGCAGTATTTT. Translation: CASSQGTVSSSTDTQYF.

The chain joins TRBV25-1 to TRBJ2-1, with TRBD1 identical over 7 bases. Trimming cost V 3 bases and J 8 bases; bases outside gene matches: 7. CDR3 length: 14 residues. The V gene's germline CDR1 is MGHDK and CDR2 SYGVNS. CDR3 sequence (DNA): TGTGCCAGCAGTGAGGCAGGGGGAAGCGATGAGCAGTTCTTC. This translates into CASSEAGGSDEQFF.

This clonotype was recorded a few times. V usage is TRBV27 and J usage is TRBJ1-5; no clear D gene. Germline values: CDR1 MNHEY, CDR2 SMNVEV (reference sequence). V was clipped by 8 bases and J by 2 bases, with 10 bases between them. This CDR3 has 13 amino acids. The CDR3 protein is CASARDGNQPQHF. CDR3 in DNA: TGTGCCAGCGCGCGAGATGGCAATCAGCCCCAGCATTTT.

The gene calls are TRBV7-2 and TRBJ2-1; D unresolved. Germline V CDR1 and CDR2: SGHTA, FQGNSA. Trimming removed 5 bases from V and 4 bases from J, with 9 bases in between. This CDR3 is 13 amino acids long. CDR3 coding DNA: TGTGCCAGCAGCCTGGGGATTTACAATGAGCAGTTCTTC. Protein product: CASSLGIYNEQFF.